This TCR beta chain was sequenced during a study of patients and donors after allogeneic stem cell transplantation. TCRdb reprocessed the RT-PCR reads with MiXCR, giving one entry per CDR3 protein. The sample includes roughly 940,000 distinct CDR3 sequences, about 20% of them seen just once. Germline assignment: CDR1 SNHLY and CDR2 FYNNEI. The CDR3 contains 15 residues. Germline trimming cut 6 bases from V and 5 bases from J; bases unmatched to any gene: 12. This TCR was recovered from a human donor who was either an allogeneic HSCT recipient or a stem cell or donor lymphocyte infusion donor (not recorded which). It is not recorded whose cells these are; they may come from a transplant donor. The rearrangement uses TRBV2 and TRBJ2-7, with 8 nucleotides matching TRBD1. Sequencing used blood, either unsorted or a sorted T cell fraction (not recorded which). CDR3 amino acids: CASSGQTGVVNEQYF. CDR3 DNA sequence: TGTGCCAGCAGCGGCCAGACAGGGGTTGTAAACGAGCAGTACTTC.